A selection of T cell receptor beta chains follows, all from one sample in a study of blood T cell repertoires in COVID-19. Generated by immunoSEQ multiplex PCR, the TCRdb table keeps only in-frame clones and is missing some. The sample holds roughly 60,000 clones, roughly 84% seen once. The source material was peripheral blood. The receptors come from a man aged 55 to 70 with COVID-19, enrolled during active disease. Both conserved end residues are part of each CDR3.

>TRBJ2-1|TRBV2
CASRDRTYNEQFF
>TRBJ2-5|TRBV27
CASSLGGQGETQYF
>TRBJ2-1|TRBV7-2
CASSSLRNTGEQFF
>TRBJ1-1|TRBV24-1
CATKGWNTEAFF
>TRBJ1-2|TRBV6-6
CASSYDRVNYGYTF
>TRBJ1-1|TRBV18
CATLTGRNTEAFF
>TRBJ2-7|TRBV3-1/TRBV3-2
CASSPRGSFSYEQYF
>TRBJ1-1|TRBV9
CASSVALREEAFF
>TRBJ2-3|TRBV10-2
CASSETGGIKYF
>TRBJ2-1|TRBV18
CASSPPLLAEQFF
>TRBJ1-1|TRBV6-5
CASSWAGDGTEAFF
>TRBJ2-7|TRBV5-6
CASSFIQGYEQYF
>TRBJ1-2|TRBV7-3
CASSSEQGADGYTF
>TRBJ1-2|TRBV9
CASSVGFRGGQWDYGYTF
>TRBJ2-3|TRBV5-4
CASSFRGSPDTQYF
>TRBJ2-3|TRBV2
CASSLRTSGTDTQYF
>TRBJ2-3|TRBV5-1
CASSLDTGKTDTQYF
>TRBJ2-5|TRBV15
CATSRDRGRSETQYF
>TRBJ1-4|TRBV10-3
CAIRSQGSNEKLFF
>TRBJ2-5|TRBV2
CASRLAGEETQYF
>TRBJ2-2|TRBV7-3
CASSLSSGGISGELFF
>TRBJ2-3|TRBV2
CASSETSGGEFGTQYF
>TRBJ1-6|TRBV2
CASSEALHRAQSPLHF
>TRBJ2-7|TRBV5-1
CASSPEGGRITYEQYF
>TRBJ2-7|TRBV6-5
CASSYPGSYEQYF
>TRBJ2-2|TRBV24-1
CATSPGQGRNGELFF
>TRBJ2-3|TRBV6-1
CASSGNSGGAFTDTQYF
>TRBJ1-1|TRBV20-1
CSASRAGGYTEAFF
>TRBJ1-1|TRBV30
CAWSLAGGHNTEAFF
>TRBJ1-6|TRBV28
CASSFSQGNSPLHF
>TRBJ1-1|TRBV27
CASSFVQLMNTEAFF
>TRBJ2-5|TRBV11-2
CASLEGTGGWETQYF
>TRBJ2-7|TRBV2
CASIRESSSYEQYF
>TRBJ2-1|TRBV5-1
CASSSGDGNEQFF
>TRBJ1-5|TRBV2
CASSEGSDRTHSNQPQHF
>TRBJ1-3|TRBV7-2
CASSLVGGTGDTTIYF
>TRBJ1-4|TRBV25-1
CASGGLANEKLFF
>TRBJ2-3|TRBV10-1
CASSEGLAGGLDADTQYF
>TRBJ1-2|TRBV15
CATSDRQRGYTF
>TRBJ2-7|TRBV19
CASSIVISGRSEQYF
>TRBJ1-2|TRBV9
CAKGGETLRGYTF
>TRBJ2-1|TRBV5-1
CASSLAGGSSYNEQFF
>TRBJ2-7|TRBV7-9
CASSQDGLPGDSYEQYF
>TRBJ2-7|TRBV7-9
CASSSREAGRGEQYF
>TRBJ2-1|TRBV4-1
CASSHNPGQGAPNEQFF
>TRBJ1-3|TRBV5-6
CASSLVAGNTIYF
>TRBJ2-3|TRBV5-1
CASSAGTVDTQYF
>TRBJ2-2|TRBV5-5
CASSLLGDGANTGELFF
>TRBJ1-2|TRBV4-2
CASSQEGDRANYGYTF
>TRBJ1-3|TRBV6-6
CASEGSGNTIYF
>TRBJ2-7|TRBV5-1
CASSLVSGSSYEQYF
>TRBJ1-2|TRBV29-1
CSAIQGSDYGYTF
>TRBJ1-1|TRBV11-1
CASSSEGGRAREAFF
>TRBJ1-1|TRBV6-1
CASSDGGTEAFF
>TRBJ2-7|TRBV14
CASSRVRELGAEQYF
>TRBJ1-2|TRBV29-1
CSGIPGQGYGYTF
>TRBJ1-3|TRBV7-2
CASSPGTSGNTIYF
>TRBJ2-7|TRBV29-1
CSAEDRSSYEQYF
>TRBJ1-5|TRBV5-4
CASSVGGAPDQPQHF